This T cell receptor (beta chain) was captured by sequencing in a study of Ad26.COV2.S vaccination and SARS-CoV-2 variants (dated by TCRdb to about 2021). About the investigation overall: Donors in the vaccine arm were drawn from COV1001, a multicentre, randomized, double-blind, placebo-controlled phase I-IIa trial testing Ad26.COV2.S in healthy adults. Dosing of Ad26.COV2.S was intramuscular, at either 5x10^10 or 1x10^11 viral particles, delivered as one shot or as two shots spaced 56 days apart. A total of 32 samples were included in the TCR-sequenced set, comprising roughly 20 Ad26.COV2.S vaccine recipients, 5 placebo recipients and 8 SARS-CoV-2 convalescent individuals. The specificity and breadth of SARS-CoV-2-reactive T cell receptors after Ad26.COV2.S vaccination were assessed by TCRbeta repertoire sequencing. Trial participants were randomized into five groups of five, in which low-dose or high-dose Ad26.COV2.S was given once or twice, or placebo was given on both occasions. Investigators did not know the trial group allocation while performing experiments and assessing outcomes. Study-level results and caveats: Vaccine and placebo recipients had similar non-spike TCR breadth, a finding consistent with the vaccine containing only spike. The authors noted that total T cell responses may have been underestimated by the TCR breadth and depth analyses. Higher spike-specific TCR breadth was observed in Ad26.COV2.S recipients than in placebo recipients (P = 0.0014). The study lacked the statistical power to compare responses across vaccine doses or regimens. Substantial breadth of spike-specific CD8+ and CD4+ T cell responses was reported after vaccination.

CDR3 length: 14 amino acids, cysteine to phenylalanine. Of all the DNA, just the CDR3 is kept, 42 bases in frame from base 1. According to the germline V gene (reference sequence), CDR1 reads LNHDA and CDR2 reads SQIVND. V is trimmed back by 4 bases and J by 1 base, and the junction contains 3 bases that no gene match accounts for. TCRbeta CDR3 regions were sequenced with the immunoSEQ Assay. After extraction, genomic DNA underwent amplification by bias-controlled multiplex PCR, followed by high-throughput sequencing. From the authors' description of their analysis: To quantify the absolute abundance of every unique TCRbeta CDR3 region, sequences were collapsed and filtered. T cell fraction was estimated by normalizing TCRbeta template counts to usable DNA, which was measured by amplifying reference genes present in all nucleated cells. Repertoire TCRs were annotated as SARS-CoV-2-specific by exact matching of V gene, CDR3 amino acid sequence and J gene to a known reactive TCR set. The reference SARS-CoV-2 TCR set came from MIRA and was filtered for enrichment in COVID-19-positive ImmuneCODE repertoires, removing public or cross-reactive TCRs. Based on the MIRA antigens, annotated TCRs were further analysed at the level of specific ORF or position within ORF. Breadth was defined as the number of annotated unique rearrangements divided by the total number of unique productive rearrangements, and depth was defined as the summed frequency of the annotated unique rearrangements. TCR breadth was compared between groups using two-sided Wilcoxon rank-sum tests. Here the immuneACCESS table is served through TCRdb, limited to in-frame sequences with V and J called. Missing clones are a known gap in these copies; in checked studies unresolved V genes cover under half, and the rest lacks a known reason. V, J and clone size reflect that table, while D and trimming were determined from the DNA. The sample yields 350,000 to 450,000 clones; about nine tenths were counted once. Of the sample, roughly 3.2% is held by the ten largest clones.

The treatment or condition label for this specimen denotes: about 20 received Ad26.COV2.S at low or high dose, single or two shots; about 5 received placebo; per-sample allocation not given. For vaccine and placebo recipients, repertoires were sequenced using samples collected on day 63 after the first injection. Cohort 1b enrolled 25 to 30 adults aged 18-55 years at a single site in Boston, USA, between 29 July and 7 August 2020. Ad26.COV2.S was a replication-incompetent adenovirus type 26 vector expressing a prefusion-stabilized SARS-CoV-2 spike protein from the original Wuhan strain. Comments on this clone: Its cognate antigen has yet to be identified. Base qualities are not recorded, but no much larger clone differs from it by a single base. The sample holds other DNA sequences that translate to the same CDR3.

The sequence links TRBV19 to TRBJ2-7; TRBD1 aligns with 8 central bases. This material consisted of peripheral blood, taken in a trial of Ad26.COV2.S vaccine versus placebo. The TCR was taken from a person between 18 and 65 years old who received the Ad26.COV2.S COVID-19 vaccine or a placebo. The nucleotide sequence is given as TGTGCCAGTAGTACTCAGGGGGCTTCCTACGAGCAGTACTTC. Its translation reads: CASSTQGASYEQYF.